A few counts support the clone carrying this T cell receptor beta chain. Its specificity is not known. Primers for the PCR totalled 60 Vbeta and 13 Jbeta. The method was immunoSEQ multiplex PCR; TCRdb's version includes in-frame clones alone and lacks a portion of them. The sample has roughly 280,000 clones; roughly 70% are singletons. The CDR3 length is 15 residues. V lost 3 bases to trimming and J lost 7 bases; unmatched junction nucleotides: 7. The germline CDR1 and CDR2 sequences are KGHSH and LQKENI. This sample was taken from a study of cytomegalovirus exposure and HLA in healthy donors. The wider study: About 180 million T cells yielded roughly 100 million unique TCR beta sequences, as an earlier analysis found. The study's findings and limits: Earlier analysis found most TCR beta V segments productive about 87% or about 30% of the time. Roughly uniform sequencing depth across donors was assumed, possibly incorrectly. In a later analysis, DRB1 alleles had the most associated TCRs; HLA-C alleles the fewest.

The sample was PBMCs. V gene TRBV18 combines with J gene TRBJ1-2; 11 bases agree with TRBD1. This TCR derives from a female donor in good health and CMV-seronegative. In DNA form, the CDR3 reads TGTGCCAGCTCACCGCAGGACAGGGGGCAGGCTGGCTACACCTTC. It translates to CASSPQDRGQAGYTF.